The 26 T cell receptor beta chains in this list originate from one sample, sequenced in a study of blood T cell repertoires in COVID-19. Sequencing was performed with immunoSEQ multiplex PCR; in TCRdb, only in-frame clones are kept and a portion is missing. Here the sample spans about 140,000 clones, around 80% being singletons. Sequencing used peripheral blood. Receptors originate from a man older than 75 with acute or convalescent COVID-19.

The chain links TRBV5-6 to TRBJ2-7, with 8 bases fitting TRBD1. Germline V gene data show CDR1 as SGHDT and CDR2 as YYEEEE. CDR3 length equals 14 residues. With 6 bases clipped from V and 4 bases from J, the junction kept 9 bases outside the gene matches. In DNA form, the CDR3 reads TGTGCCAGCAATAAGCCGGGACAGGAATACGAGCAGTACTTC. This codes for CASNKPGQEYEQYF.

The chain joins TRBV7-9 to TRBJ2-1; 7 bases map to TRBD1. This CDR3 spans 15 amino acids. Per the germline V gene, CDR1 is SEHNR and CDR2 is FQNEAQ (reference sequence). The ends lost 3 bases at V and 7 bases at J; junction bases unmatched: 9. The CDR3 here is CASSFTGVWENEQFF. The CDR3, as DNA: TGTGCCAGCAGCTTTACAGGGGTTTGGGAGAATGAGCAGTTCTTC.

J is TRBJ2-7 and V is TRBV6-5, with D possibly matching TRBD1 (6 bases). Looked up from germline, CDR1 is MNHEY and CDR2 is SVGAGI. CDR3 size: 13 residues. V was clipped by 6 bases and J by 6 bases, with 15 bases between them. CDR3 loop: CASRLRTDLEQYF. CDR3 in DNA: TGTGCCAGCAGGCTGAGGACAGACCTCGAGCAGTACTTC.

The gene calls are TRBV28 and TRBJ1-5; D is unclear. Trimming removed 7 bases from V and 6 bases from J, with 16 bases in between. The CDR3 covers 14 residues. The germline gives CDR1 MDHEN, CDR2 SYDVKM. For the CDR3, the DNA is TGTGCCAGCAAATCACCCGGACTCGGTCAGCCCCAGCATTTT. It codes for CASKSPGLGQPQHF.

V gene TRBV6-5 combines with J gene TRBJ2-7, with a possible D match to TRBD1 (5 bases). The germline V gene has CDR1 MNHEY and CDR2 SVGAGI. V dropped 6 bases and J dropped 7 bases, with 16 bases sitting between them. This CDR3 has 13 residues. The CDR3 here is CASRTKGAREQYF. CDR3 coding DNA: TGTGCCAGCAGAACTAAAGGGGCAAGGGAGCAGTACTTC.

The V call is TRBV6-6, the J call TRBJ2-3; TRBD1 matches at 11 bases. Germline loops: CDR1 MNHNY, CDR2 SVGAGI (reference sequence). V was pared by 5 bases and J by 3 bases, with 7 bases of the junction left unmatched. CDR3 length: 16 residues. The CDR3, as DNA: TGTGCCAGCAGTACCTCCGGGACAGGGGGTACAGATACGCAGTATTTT. This gives the protein CASSTSGTGGTDTQYF.

A few counts support this clone. This rearrangement joins TRBV21-1 to TRBJ1-5. TRBV21-1 is a listed pseudogene. CDR3 size: 13 residues. CDR3 region: CATGRGVRQPQHF. The CDR3 DNA reads TGTGCCACCGGGAGGGGGGTTCGACAGCCCCAGCATTTT.

V and J are TRBV10-2 and TRBJ2-3, with D possibly being TRBD2 (5 bases). The CDR3 totals 13 residues. In germline, CDR1 is WSHSY, CDR2 SAAADI. Trimming took 7 bases from V and 1 from J, leaving 9 bases between them. The chain's CDR3 is CASNPGGTDTQYF. Written as DNA, the CDR3 is TGCGCCAGCAACCCCGGGGGCACAGATACGCAGTATTTT.

The J gene is TRBJ1-1, the V gene TRBV7-3, with D uncertain. Trimming took 2 bases from V and 5 from J, leaving 9 bases between them. This CDR3 region has 13 residues. Germline CDR1 is SGHTA and CDR2 is FQGTGA. Here the CDR3 reads CASSLSRETEAFF. CDR3 coding DNA: TGTGCCAGCAGCTTATCTCGGGAGACTGAAGCTTTCTTT.

This chain links TRBV7-2 with TRBJ2-7; 8 bases align to TRBD2. Germline assignment: CDR1 SGHTA and CDR2 FQGNSA. The CDR3 extends over 18 amino acids. V dropped 2 bases and J dropped 2; count of bases not matched to a gene: 14. CDR3 DNA: TGTGCCAGCAGCTTATTAGGCGGGGGGACCCGCGGACCCTACGAGCAGTACTTC. It codes for CASSLLGGGTRGPYEQYF.

The V and J genes are TRBV5-5 and TRBJ2-1; D may be TRBD1 (6 bases). The CDR3 has 16 residues. Trimming stripped 4 bases from V and 5 bases from J, with 19 bases between. CDR1 and CDR2 from the germline V gene are SGHKS and YYEKEE (reference sequence). CDR3 residues: CASSPSTGASHNEQFF. The CDR3 nucleotides read TGTGCCAGCAGCCCATCGACAGGTGCTAGCCACAATGAGCAGTTCTTC.

This sequence joins TRBV29-1 and TRBJ2-6; maybe TRBD1 (5 bases). The CDR3 is made up of 19 amino acids. Germline V lookup: CDR1 SQVTM, CDR2 ANQGSEA. Trimming shortened V by 8 bases and J by 0 bases, and 26 bases separated the two germline ends. The CDR3 region is CSLGWGGDSGNSGANVLTF. The CDR3, as DNA: TGCAGCCTAGGTTGGGGTGGAGACAGTGGGAACTCTGGGGCCAACGTCCTGACTTTC.

This clone was observed a handful of times. The chain has TRBV6-6 and TRBJ1-6; D is perhaps TRBD1 (6 bases). The germline V gene encodes CDR1 MNHNY and CDR2 SVGAGI (reference sequence). The CDR3 has 15 amino acids. V lost 6 bases, J lost 7 bases, and 16 bases lay in between. CDR3 DNA sequence: TGTGCCAGCAGCCCGGGGGGCCTAAGGAATTCACCCCTCCACTTT. Translation: CASSPGGLRNSPLHF.

Only one count was recorded for this clone. The chain uses TRBV5-1 and TRBJ2-2; the match to TRBD2 covers 8 bases. Germline V gives CDR1 SGHRS, CDR2 YFSETQ. This CDR3 region has 16 residues. The V and J ends lost 4 bases and 7 bases, in that order; junction bases with no gene match: 12. CDR3 nucleotide sequence: TGCGCCAGCAGCCCACCCGCGACTAGCGAGATCGGGGAGCTGTTTTTT. Its translation is CASSPPATSEIGELFF.

The rearrangement links TRBV7-6 to TRBJ2-7; D not certain. CDR1 is SGHVS and CDR2 is FNYEAQ in the germline V gene. The V and J ends lost 5 bases and 3 bases respectively, with 11 bases between them. This CDR3 is built from 13 residues. The CDR3 DNA reads as TGTGCCAGCAGCGAGATGAATAACTACGAGCAGTACTTC. It codes for CASSEMNNYEQYF.

This chain links TRBV2 with TRBJ1-1, with a tentative D call TRBD1 (5 bases). From germline, CDR1 is SNHLY and CDR2 FYNNEI. Trimming took 2 bases from V and 3 from J, leaving 10 bases between them. The CDR3 totals 14 residues. CDR3 DNA sequence: TGTGCCAGCAGTGAATTCGGCAGGGACACTGAAGCTTTCTTT. This sequence encodes CASSEFGRDTEAFF.

CDR3 amino acids: CASSQEGQITTNEKLFF. The DNA for the CDR3 is TGCGCCAGCAGCCAAGAGGGACAGATTACAACTAATGAAAAACTGTTTTTT. The chain has TRBV4-1 and TRBJ1-4, with 7 bases that match TRBD1. The germline V gene has CDR1 MGHRA and CDR2 YSYEKL. This CDR3 contains 17 residues. The V and J ends lost 0 bases and 0 bases, in that order; junction bases with no gene match: 4.

V gene TRBV19 combines with J gene TRBJ1-6, with D maybe TRBD1 (6 bases). This CDR3 contains 14 residues. Per the germline V gene, CDR1 is LNHDA and CDR2 is SQIVND (reference sequence). Trimming cost V 3 bases and J 4 bases, with 7 bases left between them. The CDR3 DNA reads TGTGCCAGTAGTATCCAGGGGTATAATTCACCCCTCCACTTT. The encoded protein is CASSIQGYNSPLHF. Combining the CDR3 with reference TRBV19 and TRBJ1-6 gives the whole variable domain DGGITQSPKYLFRKEGQNVTLSCEQNLNHDAMYWYRQDPGQGLRLIYYSQIVNDFQKGDIAEGYSVSREKKESFPLTVTSAQKNPTAFYLCASSIQGYNSPLHFGNGTRLTVT.

V usage is TRBV2 and J usage is TRBJ2-7, with D tentatively TRBD1 (5 bases). Germline CDR1 SNHLY, CDR2 FYNNEI. The CDR3 sequence is 14 residues long. The germline V and J ends were trimmed by 5 bases and 2 bases, with 13 bases remaining between them. The CDR3 loop is CASSSGKRPYEQYF. CDR3 sequence (DNA): TGTGCCAGCAGTTCAGGGAAACGGCCCTACGAGCAGTACTTC.

The chain uses TRBV24-1 and TRBJ1-2; possible D gene TRBD1, 5 bases. Trimming removed 3 bases from V and 5 bases from J, with 9 bases in between. The CDR3 totals 13 residues. Germline V gene sequence: CDR1 KGHDR, CDR2 SFDVKD. CDR3 sequence: CATSDAGVYGYTF. The CDR3 DNA is TGTGCCACCAGTGATGCGGGGGTTTATGGCTACACCTTC.

The V gene is TRBV5-1, the J gene TRBJ1-5; 9 bases align to TRBD1. The CDR3 is 15 amino acids. V trimming: 4 bases; J trimming: 7 bases; junction bases outside the gene matches: 9. CDR1 and CDR2 (germline): SGHRS, YFSETQ. This chain's CDR3 is CASSPGTGNGQPQHF. In DNA form, the CDR3 reads TGCGCCAGCAGCCCCGGGACAGGGAACGGCCAGCCCCAGCATTTT. The full variable domain, with the rest looked up from reference TRBV5-1 and TRBJ1-5, is KAGVTQTPRYLIKTRGQQVTLSCSPISGHRSVSWYQQTPGQGLQFLFEYFSETQRNKGNFPGRFSGRQFSNSRSEMNVSTLELGDSALYLCASSPGTGNGQPQHFGDGTRLSIL.

CDR3 in DNA: TGTGCCAGCATGGAGGGTTCGTTAGAGACCCAGTACTTC. The encoded protein is CASMEGSLETQYF. The chain employs TRBV28 and TRBJ2-5, with a weak D call TRBD2 (6 bases). V shed 7 bases and J shed 4 bases, with 13 bases lying between them. The CDR3 spans 13 residues. CDR1 and CDR2 from the germline V gene are MDHEN and SYDVKM.

The V gene is TRBV19, the J gene TRBJ1-2; 8 nucleotides align to TRBD1. This CDR3 has 15 residues. Germline values: CDR1 LNHDA, CDR2 SQIVND (reference sequence). The ends lost 6 bases at V and 0 bases at J; junction bases unmatched: 6. CDR3 in amino acids: CASSRPGQANYGYTF. CDR3 nucleotide sequence: TGTGCCAGTAGCCGACCGGGACAGGCTAACTATGGCTACACCTTC.

The J gene is TRBJ1-2, the V gene TRBV24-1; D remains ambiguous. Trimming left V 5 bases short and J 8 bases short, with 20 bases between. Germline V gene sequence: CDR1 KGHDR, CDR2 SFDVKD. The CDR3 contains 15 residues. The DNA for the CDR3 is TGTGCCACCAGTGTAACAGCCAACGGACTACTCGGCTACACCTTC. As protein: CATSVTANGLLGYTF.

This rearrangement joins TRBV10-3 to TRBJ2-2; tentatively, D is TRBD1 (5 bases). Germline assignment: CDR1 ENHRY and CDR2 SYGVKD. Trimming stripped 6 bases from V and 2 bases from J, with 19 bases between. The CDR3 totals 17 residues. CDR3 in DNA: TGTGCCATCAGGGCTAGTTCAGGGCTCAGTAACACCGGGGAGCTGTTTTTT. It encodes CAIRASSGLSNTGELFF.

The V and J genes are TRBV6-2 or TRBV6-3 and TRBJ2-1; no firm D call. Trimming pared 3 bases from V and 4 bases from J, leaving 4 bases between. Germline assignment: CDR1 MNHEY and CDR2 SVGEGT. CDR3 size: 12 residues. The CDR3 bases are TGTGCCAGCAGTTATTCGTACAATGAGCAGTTCTTC. It encodes CASSYSYNEQFF.